What follows describes a single TCR beta chain. This entry belongs to a study of human T cells and chemical hapten exposure. TCRdb used MiXCR to reprocess the RACE reads, holding one entry per CDR3 protein. The sample lists roughly 380,000 distinct CDR3 sequences, approximately 5.1% seen once, with about 2.1% in the top ten. CDR1 SGHNT and CDR2 YYREEE come from the germline V gene (reference sequence). The trim removed 1 base at V and 1 base at J, leaving 6 bases unmatched. CDR3 length equals 16 residues. Time point noted: patch test 1, 2 weeks after DPC sensitization. Treatment described: therapeutic diphenylcyclopropenone sensitization with weekly scalp DPC.

The TCR originated in a woman aged 45 to 65 with alopecia areata. Some clones in this sample may be carry-over from other donors' samples. V usage is TRBV5-4 and J usage is TRBJ2-3; 7 nucleotides match TRBD2. The specimen comprised whole blood, sampled in connection with sensitization to the hapten diphenylcyclopropenone (DPC). CDR3 sequence: CASSLRMLAGTDTQYF. The CDR3, as DNA: TGTGCCAGCAGCTTGCGAATGCTAGCGGGCACAGATACGCAGTATTTT.